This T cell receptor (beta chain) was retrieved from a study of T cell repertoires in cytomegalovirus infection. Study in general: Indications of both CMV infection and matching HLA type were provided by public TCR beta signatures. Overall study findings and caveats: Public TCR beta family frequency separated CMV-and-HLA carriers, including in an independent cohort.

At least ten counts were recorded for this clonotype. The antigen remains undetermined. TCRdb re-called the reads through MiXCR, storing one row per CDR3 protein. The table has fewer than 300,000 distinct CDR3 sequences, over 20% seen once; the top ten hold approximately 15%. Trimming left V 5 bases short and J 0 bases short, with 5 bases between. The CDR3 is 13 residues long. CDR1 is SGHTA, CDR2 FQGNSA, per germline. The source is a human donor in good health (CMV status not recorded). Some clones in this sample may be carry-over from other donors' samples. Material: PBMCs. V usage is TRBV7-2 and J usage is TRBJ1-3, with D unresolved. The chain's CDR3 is CASSPHSGNTIYF. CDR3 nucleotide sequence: TGTGCCAGCAGCCCGCACTCTGGAAACACCATATATTTT.